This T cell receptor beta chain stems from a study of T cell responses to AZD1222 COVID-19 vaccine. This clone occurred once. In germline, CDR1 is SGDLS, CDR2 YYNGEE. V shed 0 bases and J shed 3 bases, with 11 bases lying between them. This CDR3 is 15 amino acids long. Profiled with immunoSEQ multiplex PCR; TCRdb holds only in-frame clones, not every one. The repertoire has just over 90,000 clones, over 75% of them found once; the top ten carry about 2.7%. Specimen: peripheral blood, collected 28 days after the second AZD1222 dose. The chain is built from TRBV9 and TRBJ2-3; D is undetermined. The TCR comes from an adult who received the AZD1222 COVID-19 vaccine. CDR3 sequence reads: CASSVGLELTDTQYF. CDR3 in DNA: TGTGCCAGCAGCGTAGGGCTAGAATTGACAGATACGCAGTATTTT.